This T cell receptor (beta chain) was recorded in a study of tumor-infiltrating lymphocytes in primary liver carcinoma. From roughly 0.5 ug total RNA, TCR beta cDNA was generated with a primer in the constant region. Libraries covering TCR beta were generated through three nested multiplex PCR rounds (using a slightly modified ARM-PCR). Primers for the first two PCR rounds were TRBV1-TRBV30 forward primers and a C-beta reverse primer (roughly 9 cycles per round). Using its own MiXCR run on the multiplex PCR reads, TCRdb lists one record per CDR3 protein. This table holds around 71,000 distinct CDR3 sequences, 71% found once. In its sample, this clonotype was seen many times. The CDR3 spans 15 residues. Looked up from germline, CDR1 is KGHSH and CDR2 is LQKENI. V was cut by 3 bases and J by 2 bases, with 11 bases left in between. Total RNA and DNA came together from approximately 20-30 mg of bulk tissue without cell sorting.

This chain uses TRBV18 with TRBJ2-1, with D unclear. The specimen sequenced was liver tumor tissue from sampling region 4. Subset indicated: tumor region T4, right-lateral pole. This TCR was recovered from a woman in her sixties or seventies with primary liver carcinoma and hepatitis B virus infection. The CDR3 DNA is TGTGCCAGCTCACCTTCAGTGGGAACCTACAATGAGCAGTTCTTC. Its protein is CASSPSVGTYNEQFF.